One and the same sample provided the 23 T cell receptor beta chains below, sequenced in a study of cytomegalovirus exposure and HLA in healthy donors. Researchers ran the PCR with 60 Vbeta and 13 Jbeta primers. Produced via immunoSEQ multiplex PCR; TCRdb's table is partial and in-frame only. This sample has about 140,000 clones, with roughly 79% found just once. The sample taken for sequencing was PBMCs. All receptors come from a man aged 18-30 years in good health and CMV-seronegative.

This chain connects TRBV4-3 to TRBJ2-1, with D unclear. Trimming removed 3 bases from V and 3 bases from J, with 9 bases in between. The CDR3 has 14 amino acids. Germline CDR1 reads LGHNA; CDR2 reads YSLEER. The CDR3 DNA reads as TGCGCCAGCAGCCACCTTAGTGTCTACAATGAGCAGTTCTTC. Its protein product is CASSHLSVYNEQFF.

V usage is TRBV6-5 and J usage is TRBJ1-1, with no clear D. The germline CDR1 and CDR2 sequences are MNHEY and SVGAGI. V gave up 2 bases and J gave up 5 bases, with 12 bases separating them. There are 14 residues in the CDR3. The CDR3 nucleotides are TGTGCCAGCAGTTACGGGCGGGTCGCGACTGAAGCTTTCTTT. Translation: CASSYGRVATEAFF.

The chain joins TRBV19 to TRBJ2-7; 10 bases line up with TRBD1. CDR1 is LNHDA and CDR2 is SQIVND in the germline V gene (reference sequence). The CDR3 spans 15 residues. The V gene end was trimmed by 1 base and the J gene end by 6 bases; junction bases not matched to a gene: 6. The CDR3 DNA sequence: TGTGCCAGTAGTATAGTATCGACAGGGGGCTCCGAGCAGTACTTC. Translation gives CASSIVSTGGSEQYF.

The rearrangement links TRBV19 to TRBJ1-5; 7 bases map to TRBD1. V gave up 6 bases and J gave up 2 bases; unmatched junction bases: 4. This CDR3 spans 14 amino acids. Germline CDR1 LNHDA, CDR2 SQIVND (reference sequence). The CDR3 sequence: CASRQGGGNQPQHF. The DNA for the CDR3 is TGTGCCAGTAGGCAGGGGGGAGGCAATCAGCCCCAGCATTTT.

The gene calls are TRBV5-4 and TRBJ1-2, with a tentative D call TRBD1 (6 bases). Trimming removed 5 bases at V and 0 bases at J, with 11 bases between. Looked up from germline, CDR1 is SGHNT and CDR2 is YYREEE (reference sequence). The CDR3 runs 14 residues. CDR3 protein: CASRPDRTNYGYTF. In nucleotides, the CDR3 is TGTGCCAGCAGACCTGACAGGACTAACTATGGCTACACCTTC.

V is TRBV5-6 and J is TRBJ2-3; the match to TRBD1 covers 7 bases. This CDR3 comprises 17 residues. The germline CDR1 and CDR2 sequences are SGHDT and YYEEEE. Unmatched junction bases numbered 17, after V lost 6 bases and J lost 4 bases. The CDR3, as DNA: TGTGCCAGCATCTCGTTGCGACAGGGAAATACCCCAGATACGCAGTATTTT. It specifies CASISLRQGNTPDTQYF.

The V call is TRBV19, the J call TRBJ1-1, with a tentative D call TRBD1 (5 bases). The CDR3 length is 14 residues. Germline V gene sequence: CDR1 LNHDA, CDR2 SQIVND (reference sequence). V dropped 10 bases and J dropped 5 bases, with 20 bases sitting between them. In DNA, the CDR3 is TGTGCCACCAGTCGTACAGGTGACCAAACTGAAGCTTTCTTT. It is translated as CATSRTGDQTEAFF.

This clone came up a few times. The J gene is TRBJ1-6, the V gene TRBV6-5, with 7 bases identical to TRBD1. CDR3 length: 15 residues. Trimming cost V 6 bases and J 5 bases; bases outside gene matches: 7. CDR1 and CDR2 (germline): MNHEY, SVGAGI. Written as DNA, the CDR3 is TGTGCCAGCAGGCCGCCAGGGGGGAATAATTCACCCCTCCACTTT. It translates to CASRPPGGNNSPLHF.

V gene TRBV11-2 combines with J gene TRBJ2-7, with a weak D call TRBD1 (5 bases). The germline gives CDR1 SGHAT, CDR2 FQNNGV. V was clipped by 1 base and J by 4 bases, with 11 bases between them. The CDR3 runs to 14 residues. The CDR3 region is CASSLGIGDYEQYF. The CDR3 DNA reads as TGTGCCAGCAGCTTAGGTATAGGGGATTACGAGCAGTACTTC. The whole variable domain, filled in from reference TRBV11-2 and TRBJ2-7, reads EAGVAQSPRYKIIEKRQSVAFWCNPISGHATLYWYQQILGQGPKLLIQFQNNGVVDDSQLPKDRFSAERLKGVDSTLKIQPAKLEDSAVYLCASSLGIGDYEQYFGPGTRLTVT.

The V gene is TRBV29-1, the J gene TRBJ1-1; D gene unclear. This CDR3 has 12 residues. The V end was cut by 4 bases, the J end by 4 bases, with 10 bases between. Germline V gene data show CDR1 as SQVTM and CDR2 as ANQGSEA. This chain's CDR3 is CSVGRDSTEAFF. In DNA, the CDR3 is TGCAGCGTTGGTCGGGATTCCACTGAAGCTTTCTTT.

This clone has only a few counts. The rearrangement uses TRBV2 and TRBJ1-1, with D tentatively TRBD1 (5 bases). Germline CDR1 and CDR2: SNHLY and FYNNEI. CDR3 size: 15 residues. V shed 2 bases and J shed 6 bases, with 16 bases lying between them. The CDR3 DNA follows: TGTGCCAGCAGTGAACAGGGTGTCTTAGTAGCTGAAGCTTTCTTT. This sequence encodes CASSEQGVLVAEAFF.

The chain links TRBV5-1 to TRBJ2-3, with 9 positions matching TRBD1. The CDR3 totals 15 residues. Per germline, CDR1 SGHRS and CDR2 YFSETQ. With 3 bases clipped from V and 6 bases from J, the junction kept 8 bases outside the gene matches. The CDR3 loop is CASSSGTGPRDTQYF. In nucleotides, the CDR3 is TGCGCCAGCAGCTCCGGGACAGGGCCAAGGGATACGCAGTATTTT.

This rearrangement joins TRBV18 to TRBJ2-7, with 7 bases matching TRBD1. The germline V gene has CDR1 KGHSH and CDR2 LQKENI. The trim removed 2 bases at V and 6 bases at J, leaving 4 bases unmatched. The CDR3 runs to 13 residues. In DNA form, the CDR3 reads TGTGCCAGCTCACCAGGTAACAGGGGCGAGCAGTACTTC. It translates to CASSPGNRGEQYF.

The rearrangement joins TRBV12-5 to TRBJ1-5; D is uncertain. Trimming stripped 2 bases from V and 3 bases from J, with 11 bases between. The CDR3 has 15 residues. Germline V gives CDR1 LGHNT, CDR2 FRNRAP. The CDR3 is CASGLLGVPNQPQHF. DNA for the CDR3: TGTGCTAGTGGTTTGTTGGGAGTCCCCAATCAGCCCCAGCATTTT.

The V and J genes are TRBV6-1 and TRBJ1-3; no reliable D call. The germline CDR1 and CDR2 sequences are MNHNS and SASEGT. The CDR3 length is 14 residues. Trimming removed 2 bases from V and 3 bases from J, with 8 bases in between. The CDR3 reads CASSETGIGNTIYF. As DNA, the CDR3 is TGTGCCAGCAGTGAAACGGGGATTGGAAACACCATATATTTT.

The CDR3 loop is CASSQAPPGGERELFF. The CDR3, as DNA: TGCGCCAGCAGCCAGGCACCCCCCGGGGGGGAAAGGGAGCTGTTTTTT. The rearrangement joins TRBV4-1 to TRBJ2-2, with 8 bases identical to TRBD2. Trimming at V came to 3 bases and at J to 9 bases, leaving 12 bases not matched to a gene. This CDR3 contains 16 residues. The germline V gene has CDR1 MGHRA and CDR2 YSYEKL.

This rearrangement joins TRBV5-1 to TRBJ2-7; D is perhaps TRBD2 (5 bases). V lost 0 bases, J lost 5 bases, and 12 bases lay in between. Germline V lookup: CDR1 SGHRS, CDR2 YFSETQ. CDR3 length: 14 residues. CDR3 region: CASSLAADGDEQYF. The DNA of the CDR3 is TGCGCCAGCAGCTTGGCGGCAGACGGGGACGAGCAGTACTTC.

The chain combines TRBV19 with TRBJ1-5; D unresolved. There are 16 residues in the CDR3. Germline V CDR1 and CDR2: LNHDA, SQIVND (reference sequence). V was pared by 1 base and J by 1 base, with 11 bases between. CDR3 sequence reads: CASSIAEAASNQPQHF. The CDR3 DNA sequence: TGTGCCAGTAGTATAGCCGAGGCGGCCAGCAATCAGCCCCAGCATTTT.

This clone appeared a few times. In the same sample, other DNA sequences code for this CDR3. The CDR3 sequence is CAISDRVNTEAFF. The CDR3 nucleotides read TGTGCCATCAGTGATCGGGTGAACACTGAAGCTTTCTTT. The rearrangement uses TRBV10-3 and TRBJ1-1; D gene ambiguous. The CDR3 has 13 amino acids. The germline V gene has CDR1 ENHRY and CDR2 SYGVKD. The V end lost 3 bases, the J end lost 0 bases, and 5 bases lay between the germline ends.

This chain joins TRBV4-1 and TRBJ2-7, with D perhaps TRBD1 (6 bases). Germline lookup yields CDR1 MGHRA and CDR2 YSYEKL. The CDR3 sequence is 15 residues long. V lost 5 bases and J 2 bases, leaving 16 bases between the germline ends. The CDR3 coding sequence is TGCGCCAGCAGCACCCGGGACACCGGTACCTACGAGCAGTACTTC. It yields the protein CASSTRDTGTYEQYF.

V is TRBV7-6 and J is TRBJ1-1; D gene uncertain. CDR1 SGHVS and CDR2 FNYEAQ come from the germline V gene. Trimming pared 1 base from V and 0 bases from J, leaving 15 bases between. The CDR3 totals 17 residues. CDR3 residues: CASSLGRMRQLNTEAFF. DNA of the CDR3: TGTGCCAGCAGCTTAGGACGTATGCGGCAGCTGAACACTGAAGCTTTCTTT.

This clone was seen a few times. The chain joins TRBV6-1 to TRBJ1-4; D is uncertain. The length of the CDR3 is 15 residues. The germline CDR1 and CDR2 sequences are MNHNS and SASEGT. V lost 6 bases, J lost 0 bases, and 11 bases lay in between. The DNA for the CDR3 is TGTGCCAGCAGGACCGACCGGGCAACTAATGAAAAACTGTTTTTT. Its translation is CASRTDRATNEKLFF.

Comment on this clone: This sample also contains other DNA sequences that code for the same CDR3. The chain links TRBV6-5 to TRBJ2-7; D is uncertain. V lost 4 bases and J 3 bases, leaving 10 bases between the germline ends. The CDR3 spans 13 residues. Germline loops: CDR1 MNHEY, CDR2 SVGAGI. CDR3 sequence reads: CASSSPGHYEQYF. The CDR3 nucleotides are TGTGCCAGCAGTTCACCCGGTCACTACGAGCAGTACTTC.